The 30 T cell receptor beta chains in this list originate from one sample, sequenced in a study of cytomegalovirus exposure and HLA in healthy donors (dated by TCRdb to between 2016 and 2019). Libraries were made using the immunoSEQ multiplex PCR assay. The clones in this table, taken by TCRdb from immuneACCESS, are in-frame only. Not every clone is retained; where verified, under half of the shortfall comes from an unresolved V gene, and the cause of the rest is unknown. The sample includes over 150,000 clones, with roughly 90% observed a single time. The ten largest account for around a tenth of the sample. The sequenced sample was PBMCs. These receptors were collected from a woman in her late teens or twenties in good health and CMV-seropositive.

This chain joins TRBV29-1 and TRBJ2-5; possibly TRBD1 for D (5 bases). From germline, CDR1 is SQVTM and CDR2 ANQGSEA. Trimming stripped 6 bases from V and 5 bases from J, with 10 bases between. The CDR3 runs to 11 residues. The CDR3 loop is CSVASGETQYF. The CDR3 nucleotides are TGCAGCGTGGCGTCAGGGGAGACCCAGTACTTC.

This chain joins TRBV28 and TRBJ2-1; TRBD2 agrees at 8 bases. V was pared by 7 bases and J by 2 bases, with 7 bases of the junction left unmatched. Germline CDR1 is MDHEN and CDR2 is SYDVKM. This CDR3 comprises 15 residues. CDR3 protein: CASIQGTRAYNEQFF. In nucleotides, the CDR3 is TGTGCCAGCATCCAGGGGACTAGAGCCTACAATGAGCAGTTCTTC.

The chain recombines TRBV11-2 with TRBJ2-5; 12 bases line up with TRBD2. V trimming: 0 bases; J trimming: 5 bases; junction bases outside the gene matches: 7. Germline V CDR1 and CDR2: SGHAT, FQNNGV. The CDR3 is made up of 17 amino acids. The CDR3 bases are TGTGCCAGCAGCTTAGAGCTAGCGGGAGGGCCGGGGGAGACCCAGTACTTC. This sequence encodes CASSLELAGGPGETQYF.

This chain connects TRBV18 to TRBJ2-7; the D gene is possibly TRBD1 (6 bases). V lost 8 bases and J 4 bases, leaving 15 bases between the germline ends. The germline V gene has CDR1 KGHSH and CDR2 LQKENI. This CDR3 spans 13 amino acids. The CDR3 here is CASQGTDSYEQYF. The CDR3 bases are TGTGCCAGCCAAGGGACGGACAGTTACGAGCAGTACTTC. The complete variable domain, with remaining parts taken from reference TRBV18 and TRBJ2-7, reads NAGVMQNPRHLVRRRGQEARLRCSPMKGHSHVYWYRQLPEEGLKFMVYLQKENIIDESGMPKERFSAEFPKEGPSILRIQQVVRGDSAAYFCASQGTDSYEQYFGPGTRLTVT.

V and J are TRBV7-9 and TRBJ2-4; a weak D match, TRBD1 (5 bases). Germline V gene lookup returns CDR1 SEHNR and CDR2 FQNEAQ (reference sequence). V was pared by 2 bases and J by 1 base, with 9 bases between. This CDR3 is built from 15 residues. Here the CDR3 DNA reads TGTGCCAGCAGCTTAACAGGTACCGCCAAAAACATTCAGTACTTC. It specifies CASSLTGTAKNIQYF.

V is TRBV28 and J is TRBJ2-7; TRBD2 agrees at 13 bases. Germline CDR1 MDHEN, CDR2 SYDVKM. The length of the CDR3 is 13 residues. J gave up 8 bases and V 8 bases, and 6 bases lay outside the gene matches. The DNA of the CDR3 is TGTGCCAGCGGGACTAGCGGGATTATCCAGCAGTACTTC. Amino acid sequence: CASGTSGIIQQYF.

This clone was detected only a few times. The rearrangement uses TRBV9 and TRBJ2-7; D gene uncertain. The CDR3 sequence is 12 residues long. Germline assignment: CDR1 SGDLS and CDR2 YYNGEE. V dropped 3 bases and J dropped 4 bases, with 8 bases sitting between them. The CDR3 DNA is TGTGCCAGCAGCGCGACGGGTTACGAGCAGTACTTC. Translation: CASSATGYEQYF.

J is TRBJ2-7 and V is TRBV6-1; the match to TRBD1 covers 7 bases. CDR1 is MNHNS and CDR2 is SASEGT in the germline V gene. CDR3 length: 13 residues. Trimming cost V 10 bases and J 5 bases; bases outside gene matches: 11. The CDR3 reads CATRGTAAHEQYF. The CDR3 DNA reads TGTGCCACAAGAGGGACAGCTGCCCACGAGCAGTACTTC.

This sequence joins TRBV18 and TRBJ1-1, with TRBD1 as a possible D gene (5 bases). This CDR3 contains 15 residues. V was clipped by 3 bases and J by 3 bases, with 14 bases between them. Germline CDR1 KGHSH, CDR2 LQKENI. The CDR3 DNA reads TGTGCCAGCTCACCCGGGGGGGTCGTAGACACTGAAGCTTTCTTT. Its protein product is CASSPGGVVDTEAFF.

The CDR3 here is CASSPGLANEKLFF. The CDR3 bases are TGTGCCAGCAGTCCGGGACTTGCTAATGAAAAACTGTTTTTT. The chain employs TRBV27 and TRBJ1-4; D might be TRBD1 (5 bases). CDR3 length: 14 amino acids. Germline CDR1 MNHEY, CDR2 SMNVEV (reference sequence). V lost 5 bases, J lost 3 bases, and 10 bases lay in between.

The V gene is TRBV18, the J gene TRBJ2-5, with a tentative D call TRBD2 (5 bases). The CDR3 extends over 16 amino acids. Trimming removed 2 bases from V and 0 bases from J, with 13 bases in between. Germline V lookup: CDR1 KGHSH, CDR2 LQKENI. The CDR3 DNA is TGTGCCAGCTCACCAATGGCTAGCAGAAACCAAGAGACCCAGTACTTC. Encoded protein: CASSPMASRNQETQYF.

The DNA for the CDR3 is TGTGCCAGCAGTTTAAGACACTTCTCTGGGGCCAACGTCCTGACTTTC. Encoded protein: CASSLRHFSGANVLTF. J is TRBJ2-6 and V is TRBV27; D unclear. The germline CDR1 and CDR2 sequences are MNHEY and SMNVEV (reference sequence). V gave up 2 bases and J gave up 0 bases, with 8 bases separating them. This CDR3 spans 16 amino acids.

The chain links TRBV19 to TRBJ2-7, with 7 bases that match TRBD1. The length of the CDR3 is 13 residues. The germline CDR1 and CDR2 sequences are LNHDA and SQIVND (reference sequence). Trimming at V came to 5 bases and at J to 2 bases, leaving 3 bases not matched to a gene. DNA of the CDR3: TGTGCCAGTAGTTTGACAGGGACCTACGAGCAGTACTTC. Its translation is CASSLTGTYEQYF.

The V call is TRBV29-1, the J call TRBJ2-3; 9 bases align to TRBD1. The CDR3 is 15 amino acids. The trim removed 6 bases at V and 4 bases at J, leaving 11 bases unmatched. The germline gives CDR1 SQVTM, CDR2 ANQGSEA. CDR3 loop: CSVGREGTGSDTQYF. CDR3 DNA sequence: TGCAGCGTCGGAAGAGAAGGGACAGGGTCAGATACGCAGTATTTT.

The rearrangement links TRBV7-2 to TRBJ1-2; weak D call: TRBD1 (5 bases). The germline V gene encodes CDR1 SGHTA and CDR2 FQGNSA. The V and J ends lost 5 bases and 7 bases respectively, with 11 bases between them. This CDR3 contains 12 residues. CDR3 nucleotides: TGTGCCAGCAGCCGGCCGGGGGGTGGCTACACCTTC. Its translation is CASSRPGGGYTF.

This clone was counted between two and nine times. The chain employs TRBV6-1 and TRBJ1-2; D is unclear. Germline assignment: CDR1 MNHNS and CDR2 SASEGT. The CDR3 sequence is 14 residues long. Trimming took off 0 bases at V and 3 bases at J, with 8 bases between the two ends. The CDR3 region has the DNA TGTGCCAGCAGTGAAGCGAGAGCGTACTATGGCTACACCTTC. This sequence encodes CASSEARAYYGYTF.

V usage is TRBV19 and J usage is TRBJ2-3; 8 nucleotides line up with TRBD2. CDR3 length: 13 residues. V lost 9 bases to trimming and J lost 3 bases; unmatched junction nucleotides: 5. Per germline, CDR1 LNHDA and CDR2 SQIVND (reference sequence). The CDR3 DNA is TGTGCCAGCCAGCGGGAGAGAACAGATACGCAGTATTTT. Amino acid sequence: CASQRERTDTQYF.

This sequence joins TRBV7-6 and TRBJ2-7, with no clear D. The germline CDR1 and CDR2 sequences are SGHVS and FNYEAQ. CDR3 length: 13 residues. V was shortened by 0 bases and J by 3 bases, with 6 bases between the two germline ends. The CDR3 loop reads CASSLAPGYEQYF. The CDR3 coding sequence is TGTGCCAGCAGCTTAGCACCAGGCTACGAGCAGTACTTC.

The chain joins TRBV10-2 to TRBJ2-7; D possibly corresponds to TRBD2 (6 bases). Germline V gives CDR1 WSHSY, CDR2 SAAADI. The CDR3 totals 15 residues. V was pared by 7 bases and J by 3 bases, with 19 bases between. Here the CDR3 DNA reads TGCGCCAGCACGGGGGAGGAGCTAGGTAGCTACGAGCAGTACTTC. This encodes CASTGEELGSYEQYF.

V is TRBV14 and J is TRBJ2-4; 11 bases are shared with TRBD2. Germline loops: CDR1 SGHDN, CDR2 FVKESK. J was trimmed by 3 bases and V by 4 bases; bases with no gene match: 5. The CDR3 extends over 16 amino acids. CDR3 sequence reads: CASSPTSGIGKNIQYF. In DNA form, the CDR3 reads TGTGCCAGCAGCCCGACTAGCGGGATCGGCAAAAACATTCAGTACTTC.

The chain uses TRBV4-1 and TRBJ2-1; D is uncertain. Deletions cut 1 base from V and 3 bases from J, with 22 bases between. Germline assignment: CDR1 MGHRA and CDR2 YSYEKL. The CDR3 has 19 amino acids. CDR3 sequence (DNA): TGCGCCAGCAGCCAAGTGCTCGCCCTTCTGACTTTTCGCTACAATGAGCAGTTCTTC. Translated: CASSQVLALLTFRYNEQFF.

The V gene is TRBV2, the J gene TRBJ2-7; 10 bases are a match to TRBD2. The V gene end was trimmed by 7 bases and the J gene end by 5 bases; junction bases not matched to a gene: 5. CDR1 and CDR2 (germline): SNHLY, FYNNEI. The CDR3 is 13 amino acids. The CDR3 sequence is CASIQREGDEQYF. The CDR3 nucleotides read TGTGCCAGCATTCAGCGGGAGGGCGACGAGCAGTACTTC.

The J gene is TRBJ2-7, the V gene TRBV29-1; 9 bases line up with TRBD2. After removal of 6 bases from V and 4 bases from J, the junction contained 10 bases not matched to a gene. CDR3 length: 14 amino acids. CDR1 and CDR2 (germline): SQVTM, ANQGSEA. Written as DNA, the CDR3 is TGCAGCGTCCCGGGACTAGCTAAGTTTTACGAGCAGTACTTC. It specifies CSVPGLAKFYEQYF.

V gene TRBV4-2 combines with J gene TRBJ1-3; possible D gene TRBD1, 6 bases. V lost 2 bases, J lost 0 bases, and 11 bases lay in between. CDR1 LGHNA and CDR2 YNFKEQ come from the germline V gene. The CDR3 runs 16 residues. The CDR3 protein is CASSQQTGPSGNTIYF. For the CDR3, the DNA is TGTGCCAGCAGCCAACAGACAGGACCCTCTGGAAACACCATATATTTT.

This CDR3 is CASSLVVEHGQYF. The CDR3 nucleotides read TGTGCCAGCAGCTTAGTGGTAGAGCACGGGCAGTACTTC. The chain recombines TRBV11-2 with TRBJ2-7; D not resolved. The CDR3 has 13 amino acids. Per the germline V gene, CDR1 is SGHAT and CDR2 is FQNNGV. V lost 1 base to trimming and J lost 9 bases, with 13 bases between them.

V is TRBV19 and J is TRBJ1-4; TRBD1 matches 9 bases. The CDR3 contains 13 residues. J was trimmed by 8 bases and V by 8 bases; bases with no gene match: 6. CDR1 LNHDA and CDR2 SQIVND come from the germline V gene (reference sequence). CDR3: CASRDREVEKLFF. The CDR3 region has the DNA TGTGCCAGTCGGGACAGGGAGGTGGAAAAACTGTTTTTT.

This clone has only a few counts. J is TRBJ2-3 and V is TRBV29-1, with D maybe TRBD1 (6 bases). The V end was cut by 4 bases, the J end by 2 bases, with 10 bases between. CDR1 and CDR2 from the germline V gene are SQVTM and ANQGSEA. This CDR3 region has 13 residues. The CDR3: CSVGWGHTDTQYF. Written as DNA, the CDR3 is TGCAGCGTTGGCTGGGGACACACAGATACGCAGTATTTT.

The chain carries TRBV9 and TRBJ2-3; 7 bases are a match to TRBD1. CDR1 and CDR2 from the germline V gene are SGDLS and YYNGEE. This CDR3 has 13 residues. V lost 6 bases to trimming and J lost 2 bases; unmatched junction nucleotides: 3. CDR3 bases: TGTGCCAGCATTGACAGGGACACAGATACGCAGTATTTT. Amino acids: CASIDRDTDTQYF.

The chain uses TRBV6-1 and TRBJ2-5; 8 positions agree with TRBD1. CDR3 length equals 15 residues. Germline-derived CDR1 and CDR2 are MNHNS and SASEGT. The V and J ends lost 8 bases and 2 bases, in that order; junction bases with no gene match: 10. Written as DNA, the CDR3 is TGTGCCAGCCAAGAACCCGGGACAGGACAAGAGACCCAGTACTTC. Encoded protein: CASQEPGTGQETQYF.

This clone was detected only a few times. The CDR3 is CASSLAGGGETQYF. CDR3 nucleotides: TGTGCCAGCAGCTTAGCGGGAGGGGGAGAGACCCAGTACTTC. This sequence joins TRBV7-9 and TRBJ2-5, with D perhaps matching TRBD2 (7 bases). Germline values: CDR1 SEHNR, CDR2 FQNEAQ (reference sequence). V lost 0 bases and J lost 4, with 9 bases in between. The CDR3 is 14 residues long.